The 14 T cell receptor beta chains below come from one sample, sequenced in a study of T-cell memory formation after mild COVID-19. Each CDR3 protein gets one entry after TCRdb re-called the 5' RACE reads with MiXCR. The data show hundreds of thousands of distinct CDR3 sequences, with under 30% seen just once and about 13% held by the top ten. Sequencing was performed on PBMCs or a T cell subset sorted from them (not recorded which). These receptors originate from an adult woman who had mild COVID-19 (a few samples of this study predate the infection). Cell type and time point are not known.

This clonotype has only a few counts. The genes are TRBV25-1 and TRBJ1-3; no definite D call. Trimming cost V 5 bases and J 0 bases, with 5 bases left between them. Germline assignment: CDR1 MGHDK and CDR2 SYGVNS. The CDR3 totals 13 residues. The CDR3 loop is CASSFGSGNTIYF. The DNA of the CDR3 is TGTGCCAGCAGTTTCGGCTCTGGAAACACCATATATTTT.

The sample holds a few counts of this clonotype. CDR3 coding DNA: TGTGCCAGCAGAAAGGGGGGACTAGCCCTCTCATACAATGAGCAGTTCTTC. Encoded protein: CASRKGGLALSYNEQFF. The genes are TRBV12-3 or TRBV12-4 and TRBJ2-1, with 9 bases identical to TRBD2. V shed 6 bases, J shed 4 bases, and the junction held 13 bases outside the gene matches. CDR3 length: 17 amino acids.

The rearrangement links TRBV24-1 to TRBJ2-2; TRBD1 matches at 8 bases. V lost 4 bases to trimming and J lost 7 bases; unmatched junction nucleotides: 10. The CDR3 loop spans 16 amino acids. Germline V lookup: CDR1 KGHDR, CDR2 SFDVKD. Written as DNA, the CDR3 is TGTGCCACCAGTGACCGAGACAGGGGAAGGGTCGGGGAGCTGTTTTTT. Translating gives CATSDRDRGRVGELFF.

V usage is TRBV4-1 and J usage is TRBJ1-1; a possible D gene is TRBD1 (5 bases). V was pared by 0 bases and J by 7 bases, with 15 bases between. The length of the CDR3 is 15 residues. Germline CDR1 MGHRA, CDR2 YSYEKL. The DNA of the CDR3 is TGCGCCAGCAGCCAAGATAGAGGAGGGGCGCTTGAAGCTTTCTTT. Amino acid sequence: CASSQDRGGALEAFF.

V and J are TRBV7-3 and TRBJ2-1, with 10 positions matching TRBD1. CDR3 size: 15 residues. The germline gives CDR1 SGHTA, CDR2 FQGTGA. J lost 6 bases, V lost 5 bases, and 7 bases had no gene match. CDR3 coding DNA: TGTGCCAGCAGCCAGACAGGGGGCTCGAGCAATGAGCAGTTCTTC. Encoded protein: CASSQTGGSSNEQFF.

CDR3 DNA: TGCAGCGCCGTGCGCCCGACAGGGGGCTACACCTTC. This codes for CSAVRPTGGYTF. The rearrangement links TRBV29-1 to TRBJ1-2; 7 bases fit TRBD1. CDR3 size: 12 residues. Trimming cost V 7 bases and J 8 bases; bases outside gene matches: 10. Germline CDR1 is SQVTM and CDR2 is ANQGSEA.

The V call is TRBV5-1, the J call TRBJ2-1; TRBD1 matches at 8 bases. This CDR3 has 14 amino acids. V shed 5 bases, J shed 1 base, and the junction held 2 bases outside the gene matches. Looked up from germline, CDR1 is SGHRS and CDR2 is YFSETQ. Written as DNA, the CDR3 is TGCGCCAGCAGTACAGGGGGTTCCTACAATGAGCAGTTCTTC. This translates into CASSTGGSYNEQFF.

This clonotype occurred once. The chain links TRBV3-1 to TRBJ2-7; TRBD1 agrees at 7 bases. V shed 4 bases, J shed 4 bases, and the junction held 7 bases outside the gene matches. CDR3 length: 14 amino acids. Germline-derived CDR1 and CDR2 are LGHDT and YNNKEL (reference sequence). The CDR3 protein is CASSLPGGVYEQYF. DNA for the CDR3: TGTGCCAGCAGCCTTCCAGGGGGAGTTTACGAGCAGTACTTC.

This clonotype was found once. The genes are TRBV4-1 and TRBJ2-7; TRBD1 aligns across 9 bases. The germline V gene encodes CDR1 MGHRA and CDR2 YSYEKL. V lost 2 bases to trimming and J lost 4 bases; unmatched junction nucleotides: 6. CDR3 length: 15 residues. The CDR3 sequence is CASSQTIGTGYEQYF. For the CDR3, the DNA is TGCGCCAGCAGCCAAACAATCGGGACAGGGTACGAGCAGTACTTC.

The V gene is TRBV5-1, the J gene TRBJ2-7, with no clear D. This CDR3 contains 10 residues. V was trimmed by 5 bases and J by 6 bases, leaving 6 bases between them. Per the germline V gene, CDR1 is SGHRS and CDR2 is YFSETQ. The CDR3 loop is CASSDPEQYF. The CDR3 DNA is TGCGCCAGCAGTGACCCCGAGCAGTACTTC. Full variable domain (outside the CDR3, taken from reference TRBV5-1 and TRBJ2-7): KAGVTQTPRYLIKTRGQQVTLSCSPISGHRSVSWYQQTPGQGLQFLFEYFSETQRNKGNFPGRFSGRQFSNSRSEMNVSTLELGDSALYLCASSDPEQYFGPGTRLTVT.

This clonotype has a count of ten or more. The J gene is TRBJ2-3, the V gene TRBV7-3, with 7 bases lining up with TRBD1. Germline CDR1 SGHTA, CDR2 FQGTGA. The junction had 3 bases not matched to a gene; V was cut back by 5 bases and J by 1 base. This CDR3 contains 14 residues. This CDR3 is CASSPGTGTDTQYF. CDR3 coding DNA: TGTGCCAGCAGCCCCGGGACAGGCACAGATACGCAGTATTTT.

There are a few counts of this clonotype. The chain employs TRBV5-1 and TRBJ2-1, with 7 bases identical to TRBD2. V lost 0 bases and J lost 2; bases outside the gene matches: 8. Germline V gene lookup returns CDR1 SGHRS and CDR2 YFSETQ. This CDR3 is 17 amino acids long. Here the CDR3 DNA reads TGCGCCAGCAGCTTGGCCGGGCGGGGGTTGACCTACAATGAGCAGTTCTTC. Translating gives CASSLAGRGLTYNEQFF.

In this sample, this clonotype turned up a few times. This rearrangement joins TRBV5-1 to TRBJ2-2; 8 nucleotides align to TRBD1. V was clipped by 0 bases and J by 5 bases; unmatched bases: 6. Per the germline V gene, CDR1 is SGHRS and CDR2 is YFSETQ. CDR3 length equals 16 residues. CDR3 DNA sequence: TGCGCCAGCAGCTTGGGACAGGGGCCTTTAACCGGGGAGCTGTTTTTT. Its protein product is CASSLGQGPLTGELFF.

This clonotype was detected only a few times. The CDR3 DNA is TGTGCCAGCAGCTTTGGGGGACAGCCCCAGCATTTT. Translating gives CASSFGGQPQHF. The rearrangement uses TRBV7-9 and TRBJ1-5; tentative D call: TRBD1 (5 bases). With 3 bases removed from V and 7 bases from J, the gap between germline ends came to 7 bases. In germline, CDR1 is SEHNR, CDR2 FQNEAQ (reference sequence). There are 12 residues in the CDR3.